This TCR beta chain comes out of a study of cytomegalovirus exposure and HLA in healthy donors. Study conclusions and caveats: It was reported in a later analysis that an Asian-associated ancestry cluster showed fewer N-insertions than the 666-donor mean. Reportedly, cytomegalovirus status was diagnosed with high sensitivity and specificity. Earlier results showed most TCR beta V segments being productive about 90% or about 30% of the time. Cytomegalovirus association was listed for about 170 TCR beta chains.

Researchers ran the PCR with 60 Vbeta and 13 Jbeta primers. The data were produced by immunoSEQ multiplex PCR, yet TCRdb's version contains in-frame clones alone and is incomplete. The sample carries roughly 130,000 clones, more than 70% recorded once. As concerns this clone: Its target is not known.

Sequencing input: PBMCs. This receptor was obtained from a human donor in good health.

CDR3 DNA: TGTGCCAGCAGCCCCGGGGGGGGGACCTATGGCTACACCTTC. Protein: CASSPGGGTYGYTF. The rearrangement joins TRBV5-6 to TRBJ1-2; the D gene is possibly TRBD1 (5 bases). CDR1 and CDR2 from the germline V gene are SGHDT and YYEEEE. The CDR3 runs 14 residues. V shed 4 bases and J shed 4 bases, with 14 bases lying between them.